The rows below give T cell receptor beta chains drawn from one sample of a study of CD8 T cells in ankylosing spondylitis. TCRdb independently ran MiXCR on the 5' RACE reads; one entry per CDR3 protein. Of 250,000 to 350,000 distinct CDR3 sequences listed, roughly 20% are singletons. The sample comprised blood, either unsorted or a sorted T cell fraction (not recorded which). These receptors came from a male donor with ankylosing spondylitis or in good health (not recorded which). CDR3s include the opening cysteine and the closing phenylalanine or tryptophan. D genes are given only for firm matches. A row's size may be missing; if present it is once, few, many or a size class.

NA TRBJ2-4 NA TRBV28 TGTGCCAGCATGGGGCAGGGACGAACGAGGAAAAACATTCAGTACTTC CASMGQGRTRKNIQYF
few TRBJ1-6 NA TRBV20-1 TGCAGCGGAGAACAGGGAGATTCACCCCTCCACTTT CSGEQGDSPLHF
NA TRBJ2-5 NA TRBV2 TGTGCCAGCAGTAATTCTCCTCGGGAGACCCAGTACTTC CASSNSPRETQYF
few TRBJ2-2 TRBD2 TRBV5-1 TGCGCCAGCAGCTCCGGGACTAGCGGGAGAGGGGAGCTGTTTTTT CASSSGTSGRGELFF
few TRBJ1-1 NA TRBV28 TGTGCCAGCAGTTTAGGCGGGGCGCGAAGCACTGAAGCTTTCTTT CASSLGGARSTEAFF
NA TRBJ2-3 TRBD2 TRBV20-1 TGCAGTGCTGAGCGGGAGGTAGCAGATACGCAGTATTTT CSAEREVADTQYF
NA TRBJ1-1 TRBD1 TRBV12-3/TRBV12-4 TGTGCCAGCAGTAGGACAGGGGAGGTGGGGACTGAAGCTTTCTTT CASSRTGEVGTEAFF
few TRBJ2-1 TRBD2 TRBV20-1 TGCAGTGGAGCGGGAGAGAGTTCCTACAATGAGCAGTTCTTC CSGAGESSYNEQFF
few TRBJ2-5 TRBD2 TRBV2 TGTGCCAGCAGTGAATTCGTAGGACTAGCGCAAGAGACCCAGTACTTC CASSEFVGLAQETQYF
few TRBJ1-2 NA TRBV10-3 TGTGCCATCAGTGATTATGGGTATCAGTCCTTC CAISDYGYQSF
many TRBJ2-5 TRBD2 TRBV3-1 TGTGCCAGCAGCCCCACTAGCGGGGGGACCCAAGAGACCCAGTACTTC CASSPTSGGTQETQYF
NA TRBJ2-2 NA TRBV2 TGTACCAGCAGTGAAGCAGGGGCGGGTACCGGGGAGCTGTTTTTT CTSSEAGAGTGELFF
NA TRBJ1-6 NA TRBV10-3 TGTGCCATCAGTGAGGACAGCTATAATTCACCCCTCCACTTT CAISEDSYNSPLHF
few TRBJ1-1 NA TRBV6-5 TGTGCCAGCAGTTACGGTGGGGGGCCCATGAACACTGAAGCTTTCTTT CASSYGGGPMNTEAFF
NA TRBJ2-2 TRBD2 TRBV9 TGTGCCAGCAGCACAACCGGGACTAACGCCGGGGAGCTGTTTTTT CASSTTGTNAGELFF
few TRBJ2-2 TRBD2 TRBV12-3/TRBV12-4 TGTGCCAGCAGCCCGCTAGCGGATAACACCGGGGAGCTGTTTTTT CASSPLADNTGELFF
NA TRBJ1-2 NA TRBV5-5 TGTGCCAGCAGCTTGGGGTCAGGAACTAACTATGGCTACACCTTC CASSLGSGTNYGYTF
few TRBJ2-3 TRBD2 TRBV5-5 TGTGCCAGCAGCTCCTTCCCGGGACTAGCGGGGTCAGATACGCAGTATTTT CASSSFPGLAGSDTQYF
few TRBJ2-5 NA TRBV5-1 TGCGCCAGCAGCTTTGGTGTAGATCAAGAGACCCAGTACTTC CASSFGVDQETQYF
NA TRBJ2-3 TRBD2 TRBV20-1 TGCAGTGCTAGTTCTAGCGGGAGATCTTCTGCCACAGATACGCAGTATTTT CSASSSGRSSATDTQYF
NA TRBJ1-4 TRBD1 TRBV20-1 TGCAGTGCTAGAGATCTAGGCCAGGGGGGTGAAAAACTGTTTTTT CSARDLGQGGEKLFF
NA TRBJ1-2 TRBD1 TRBV12-3/TRBV12-4 TGTGCCAGCAGTCCGGACAGGGCGAATGGCTACACCTTC CASSPDRANGYTF
NA TRBJ2-2 TRBD1 TRBV14 TGTGCCAGCAGCCAACGCCTCAGGACAGGGGGGAACACCGGGGAGCTGTTTTTT CASSQRLRTGGNTGELFF
few TRBJ2-1 TRBD1 TRBV6-4 TGTGCCAGCAGTGAGGACAGGGGGCTTTACAATGAGCAGTTCTTC CASSEDRGLYNEQFF
NA TRBJ1-5 NA TRBV5-1 TGCGCCAGCAGCCCCAGCGGATTCAATCAGCCCCAGCATTTT CASSPSGFNQPQHF
few TRBJ2-3 TRBD2 TRBV15 TGTGCCACCAGCAGGGGACTAGACACAGATACGCAGTATTTT CATSRGLDTDTQYF
NA TRBJ1-5 NA TRBV12-3/TRBV12-4 TGTGCCAGCAGGGCCGGGCCCTGGGGTCAGCCCCAGCATTTT CASRAGPWGQPQHF
NA TRBJ1-6 NA TRBV20-1 TGCAGTGCTAGAACCGGGACAAATAATTCACCCCTCCACTTT CSARTGTNNSPLHF
many TRBJ1-4 NA TRBV20-1 TGCAGTGCTAGTGCGGCGTTAAACGAAAAACTGTTTTTT CSASAALNEKLFF